The entry below gives a single TCR beta chain sequence along with its context. The antigen remains unidentified. Scientists ran DNA taken from cultured CD4+ T cells through the Oncomine TCR Beta short-read assay for sequencing. TCRdb re-called the PCR reads through MiXCR, storing one row per CDR3 protein. The profile shows about 12,000 distinct CDR3 sequences, 55% to 75% of them singletons. These data are taken from a study of vaccination and CD4 T cells after COVID-19. The CDR3 length is 15 residues. The ends were cut back, 4 bases at V and 0 bases at J, with 12 bases in the middle. CDR1 and CDR2 (germline): SGHDN, FVKESK. General study findings and limits: A nonsignificant rise from around 20 to 38 was seen in the median number of SARS-CoV-2-reactive clonotypes.

Treatment of the sample: approximately nine-day PBMC culture with coronavirus spike peptide pools or control peptides (ViraFEST assay). The TCR originated in a human donor who had recovered from COVID-19. V gene TRBV14 combines with J gene TRBJ2-5, with D perhaps TRBD1 (5 bases). Sequencing was performed on CD4+ T cells from blood, cultured in vitro, taken before SARS-CoV-2 vaccination. The CDR3 sequence: CASSRQSWYQETQYF. Written as DNA, the CDR3 is TGTGCCAGCAGCCGACAGAGTTGGTACCAAGAGACCCAGTACTTC.